The entry that follows covers one T cell receptor beta chain sequence. The antigen is unknown. Genomic DNA acted as the template from which TCR beta VDJ combination and CDR3 sequence profiling were carried out. One entry per CDR3 protein results from TCRdb running MiXCR on the reads. The repertoire consists of hundreds of thousands of distinct CDR3 sequences, with 45% to 65% occurring once and the leading ten covering around 1.3%. These data originate in a study of CD8+CD57+ T cells in acquired aplastic anemia. Whole-study context: An average of about 3.4 ug of DNA was obtained from sorted CD4+ and CD8+ cells. Study-wide results and caveats: Sharing between patients and controls was observed for twenty-nine CD8+ CDR3 sequences.

An expansion of CD8+CD57+ cells by flow cytometry had been shown in patients chosen for sequencing. Every one of the patients had aplastic anemia (severe, acquired). All patients were therapy-naive when blood was sampled. What was sequenced was sorted CD4+, CD8+, or CD8+CD57+ T cells (not recorded which) from PBMCs. This sequence originates from a human donor with aplastic anemia.

The DNA for the CDR3 is TGCAGTGTCGCTTTCCTTCGGACTAGCGTCTCCTACGAGCAGTACTTC. Its translation: CSVAFLRTSVSYEQYF. This chain joins TRBV20-1 and TRBJ2-7; 9 positions agree with TRBD2. The germline gives CDR1 DFQATT, CDR2 SNEGSKA (reference sequence). V lost 7 bases, J lost 0 bases, and 13 bases stayed unmatched. The CDR3 covers 16 residues.